This T cell receptor (beta chain) was sequenced in a study of blood T cell repertoires in COVID-19. The wider study: Sites across the United States, Italy and Spain contributed samples from acute and convalescent COVID-19.

CDR1 is SEHNR, CDR2 FQNEAQ, per germline (reference sequence). The CDR3 consists of 15 residues. Trimming shortened V by 0 bases and J by 7 bases, and 12 bases separated the two germline ends. The assay was immunoSEQ multiplex PCR, and TCRdb's table has in-frame clones only and misses some. The repertoire holds tens of thousands of clones, with about 93% as singletons. The chain employs TRBV7-9 and TRBJ1-4, with a possible D match to TRBD1 (5 bases). The sample comprised peripheral blood. This receptor was taken from a woman older than 75 with acute or convalescent COVID-19. CDR3 in DNA: TGTGCCAGCAGCTTAGCGCGACCTAGGGGTGAAAAACTGTTTTTT. Its translation: CASSLARPRGEKLFF.